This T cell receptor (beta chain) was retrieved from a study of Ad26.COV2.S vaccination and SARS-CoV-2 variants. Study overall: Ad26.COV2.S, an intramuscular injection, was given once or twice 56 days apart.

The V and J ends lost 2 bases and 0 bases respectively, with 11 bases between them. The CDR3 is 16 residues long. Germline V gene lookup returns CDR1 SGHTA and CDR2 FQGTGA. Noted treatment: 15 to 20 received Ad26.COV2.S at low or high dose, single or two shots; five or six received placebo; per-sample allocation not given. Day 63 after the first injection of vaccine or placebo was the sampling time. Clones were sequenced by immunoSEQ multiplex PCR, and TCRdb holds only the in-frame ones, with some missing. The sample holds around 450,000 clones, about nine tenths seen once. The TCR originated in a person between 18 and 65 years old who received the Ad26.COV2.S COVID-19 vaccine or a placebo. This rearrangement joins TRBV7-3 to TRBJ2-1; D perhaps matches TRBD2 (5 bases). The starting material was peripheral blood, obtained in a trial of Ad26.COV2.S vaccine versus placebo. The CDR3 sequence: CASSLFAGSSYNEQFF. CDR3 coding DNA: TGTGCCAGCAGCTTATTTGCGGGCAGCTCCTACAATGAGCAGTTCTTC.